These T cell receptor beta chains were read from a single sample in a study of blood T cell repertoires in COVID-19. The repertoire was sequenced with immunoSEQ multiplex PCR; TCRdb's copy has only in-frame clones and lacks some. The data show about 110,000 clones, with 69% seen just once and approximately 5.9% held by the top ten. Source material: peripheral blood. These receptors were collected from a man older than 75 with acute or convalescent COVID-19. Both conserved end residues are part of each CDR3. Each record gives: D gene, V gene, clone size, J gene, CDR3 protein, CDR3 DNA. D genes are given only for firm matches. For some rows the clone size is stated as once, few or many, or as a class when expanded; others skip it.

NA	TRBV7-2	NA	TRBJ2-1	CASSFQLAGEQFF	TGTGCCAGCAGCTTCCAGTTGGCGGGTGAGCAGTTCTTC
TRBD2	TRBV29-1	NA	TRBJ2-1	CSAKEPTSGRYNEQFF	TGCAGCGCGAAAGAGCCGACTAGCGGGAGATACAATGAGCAGTTCTTC
NA	TRBV27	NA	TRBJ2-1	CASRTGGASSYNEQFF	TGTGCCAGCAGAACCGGGGGAGCAAGCTCCTACAATGAGCAGTTCTTC
NA	TRBV7-2	NA	TRBJ2-3	CASRADHQGDTQYF	TGTGCCAGCAGAGCGGACCACCAGGGGGATACGCAGTATTTT
TRBD2	TRBV6-1	NA	TRBJ2-7	CASSETVPSGSFYEQYF	TGTGCCAGCAGTGAGACGGTCCCAAGCGGGAGCTTCTACGAGCAGTACTTC
NA	TRBV6-5	NA	TRBJ1-6	CASSYGQHNSPLHF	TGTGCCAGCAGTTACGGGCAGCATAATTCACCCCTCCACTTT
NA	TRBV12-3/TRBV12-4	NA	TRBJ1-2	CASRVQGPRGYTF	TGTGCCAGCAGGGTACAGGGCCCCAGAGGCTACACCTTC
TRBD1	TRBV6-1	once	TRBJ1-2	CASSELKDRGPYGYTF	TGTGCCAGCAGTGAGCTAAAGGACAGGGGCCCCTATGGCTACACCTTC
NA	TRBV2	few	TRBJ1-4	CASSDVLAGNEKLFF	TGTGCCAGCAGTGATGTTCTAGCTGGGAATGAAAAACTGTTTTTT
TRBD1	TRBV11-2	few	TRBJ2-2	CASSPRQGHGELFF	TGTGCCAGCAGCCCGAGACAGGGTCACGGGGAGCTGTTTTTT
TRBD2	TRBV18	NA	TRBJ2-2	CASSPSSGRIGELFF	TGTGCCAGCTCACCATCTAGCGGGAGAATCGGGGAGCTGTTTTTT
TRBD2	TRBV29-1	NA	TRBJ2-2	CSVPQREGGGTGELFF	TGCAGCGTTCCCCAGCGGGAGGGAGGAGGAACCGGGGAGCTGTTTTTT
NA	TRBV24-1	few	TRBJ1-1	CATSDPDLRGAFF	TGTGCCACCAGTGATCCCGACCTCCGGGGAGCTTTCTTT
NA	TRBV7-8	NA	TRBJ1-1	CASSPGSREAFF	TGTGCCAGCAGCCCAGGAAGTAGGGAGGCTTTCTTT
NA	TRBV12-3/TRBV12-4	NA	TRBJ1-1	CASSQWGDTEAFF	TGTGCCAGCAGCCAATGGGGGGACACTGAAGCTTTCTTT
TRBD2	TRBV2	NA	TRBJ2-1	CASSLGLGYNEQFF	TGTGCCAGCAGTCTGGGACTAGGCTACAATGAGCAGTTCTTC
NA	TRBV29-1	NA	TRBJ1-2	CSVDPLQGLNTF	TGCAGCGTTGATCCGTTACAGGGTCTTAATACCTTC
NA	TRBV7-3	NA	TRBJ2-2	CASSLTLTGELFF	TGTGCCAGCAGCTTAACGTTAACCGGGGAGCTGTTTTTT
NA	TRBV23-1	few	TRBJ2-7	CASSHPGSYEQYF	TGCGCCAGCAGTCACCCGGGATCCTACGAGCAGTACTTC
TRBD1	TRBV24-1	few	TRBJ2-1	CATSDLDGTGKKEQFF	TGTGCCACCAGTGATTTGGACGGGACAGGGAAGAAGGAGCAGTTCTTC
NA	TRBV19	NA	TRBJ1-1	CASRKEAGTEAFF	TGTGCCAGTAGAAAAGAGGCTGGCACTGAAGCTTTCTTT
NA	TRBV24-1	NA	TRBJ1-5	CATSVSGGNQPQHF	TGTGCCACCAGTGTTTCAGGGGGCAATCAGCCCCAGCATTTT
NA	TRBV4-3	NA	TRBJ2-7	CASSQVHQTYEQYF	TGCGCCAGCAGCCAAGTACATCAAACCTACGAGCAGTACTTC
NA	TRBV5-1	NA	TRBJ2-5	CASSPGQGISGSNQETQYF	TGCGCCAGCAGCCCGGGACAGGGAATCAGCGGGAGTAACCAAGAGACCCAGTACTTC
NA	TRBV14	few	TRBJ1-2	CASSQIPLLGYTF	TGTGCCAGCAGCCAAATCCCGTTACTAGGCTACACCTTC
NA	TRBV28	NA	TRBJ1-5	CASSLPGGNQPQHF	TGTGCCAGCAGTTTACCAGGGGGCAATCAGCCCCAGCATTTT
NA	TRBV5-1	few	TRBJ2-5	CASSIRTEETQYF	TGCGCCAGCAGCATCCGCACGGAAGAGACCCAGTACTTC
TRBD2	TRBV11-2	once	TRBJ2-1	CASLAGVPPQFF	TGTGCCAGCCTAGCGGGAGTCCCCCCCCAGTTCTTC
NA	TRBV6-5	once	TRBJ2-7	CASSYSETSEQYF	TGTGCCAGCAGTTACTCGGAGACTAGCGAGCAGTACTTC
TRBD1	TRBV4-2	NA	TRBJ1-1	CASSQEHFRDSLNTEAFF	TGTGCCAGCAGCCAAGAGCATTTTAGGGACAGCCTGAACACTGAAGCTTTCTTT
NA	TRBV28	NA	TRBJ2-1	CASFGSGAYNEQFF	TGTGCCAGCTTCGGTTCCGGGGCCTACAATGAGCAGTTCTTC
TRBD1	TRBV15	few	TRBJ1-6	CATSSRGGQGPANSPLHF	TGTGCCACCAGCTCTAGGGGGGGACAGGGGCCGGCGAATTCACCCCTCCACTTT
NA	TRBV5-6	NA	TRBJ1-4	CASSLRGVREKLFF	TGTGCCAGCAGCTTACGGGGGGTACGTGAAAAACTGTTTTTT
NA	TRBV5-8	NA	TRBJ2-6	CASSLDQGTGANVLTF	TGTGCCAGCAGCTTAGATCAGGGCACTGGGGCCAACGTCCTGACTTTC
NA	TRBV9	NA	TRBJ1-1	CASSVGLEGTEAFF	TGTGCCAGCAGCGTAGGGCTCGAGGGCACTGAAGCTTTCTTT
TRBD1	TRBV29-1	NA	TRBJ2-7	CSVVTGSYEQYF	TGCAGCGTGGTGACAGGGAGCTACGAGCAGTACTTC
TRBD1	TRBV10-2	NA	TRBJ1-6	CASSEPTGNSPLHF	TGCGCCAGCAGTGAGCCGACAGGGAATTCACCCCTCCACTTT
TRBD2	TRBV28	NA	TRBJ2-7	CASSFGGSSYEQYF	TGTGCCAGCAGTTTCGGCGGGAGCTCCTACGAGCAGTACTTC
TRBD1	TRBV6-2/TRBV6-3	NA	TRBJ1-6	CASSRTGRNSPLHF	TGTGCCAGCAGTCGGACAGGGCGTAATTCACCCCTCCACTTT